The clone carrying this T cell receptor beta chain appeared a few times. The sample belongs to a study of blood T cells in healthy people across ages. Study-level information: Through template switching, about one barcoded beta molecule was captured per two T cells, as measured in model experiments.

V shed 4 bases and J 13 bases; nucleotides not matched to a gene: 11. The CDR3 consists of 15 residues. The germline V gene has CDR1 SEHNR and CDR2 FQNEAQ (reference sequence). A sample-barcoded 5' primer and a J-beta primer mix were used in a second PCR of about 6 to 11 cycles. Via MiXCR, TCRdb re-called the 5' RACE reads, giving one row per CDR3 protein. The sample consists of around 500,000 distinct CDR3 sequences, about 28% of them appearing once. The same data also went into a second study, on T cells of mothers and their children. That work adds: No clone of persistent microchimeric T cells was detected.

V gene TRBV7-9 combines with J gene TRBJ2-1; TRBD2 matches at 12 bases. The source of this sequence is a boy between 2 and 10 years old in good health. The specimen sequenced was blood. Here the CDR3 reads CASSSLTSGSRSQFF. CDR3 bases: TGTGCCAGCAGCTCGCTGACTAGCGGGAGTCGATCTCAGTTCTTC.